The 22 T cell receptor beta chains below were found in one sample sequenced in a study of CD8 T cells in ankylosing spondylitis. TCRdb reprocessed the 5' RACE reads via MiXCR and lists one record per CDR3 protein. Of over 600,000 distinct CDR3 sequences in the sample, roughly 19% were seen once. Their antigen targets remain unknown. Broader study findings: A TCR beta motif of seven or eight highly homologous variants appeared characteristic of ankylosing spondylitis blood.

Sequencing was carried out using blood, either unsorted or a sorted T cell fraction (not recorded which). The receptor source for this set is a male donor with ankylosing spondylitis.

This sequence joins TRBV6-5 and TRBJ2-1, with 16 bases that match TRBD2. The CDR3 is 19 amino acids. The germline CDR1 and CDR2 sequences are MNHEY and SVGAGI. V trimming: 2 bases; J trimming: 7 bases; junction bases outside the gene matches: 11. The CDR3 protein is CASSYTPGLAGGPLNEQFF. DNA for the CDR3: TGTGCCAGCAGTTACACGCCGGGACTAGCGGGAGGGCCGTTGAATGAGCAGTTCTTC.

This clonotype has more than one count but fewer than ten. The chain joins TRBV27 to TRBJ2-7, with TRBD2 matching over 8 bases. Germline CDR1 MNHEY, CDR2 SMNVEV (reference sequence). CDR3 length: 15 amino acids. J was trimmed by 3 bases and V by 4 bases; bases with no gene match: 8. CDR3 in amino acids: CASSWGVAGYYEQYF. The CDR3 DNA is TGTGCCAGCAGTTGGGGAGTAGCGGGATACTACGAGCAGTACTTC.

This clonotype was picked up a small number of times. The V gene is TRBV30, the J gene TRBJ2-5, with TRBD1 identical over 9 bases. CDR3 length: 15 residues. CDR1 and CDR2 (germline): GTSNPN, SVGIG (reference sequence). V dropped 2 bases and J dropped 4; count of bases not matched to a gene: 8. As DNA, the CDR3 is TGTGCCTGGAGTCGAGGACAGGGGTTGGTAGAGACCCAGTACTTC. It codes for CAWSRGQGLVETQYF.

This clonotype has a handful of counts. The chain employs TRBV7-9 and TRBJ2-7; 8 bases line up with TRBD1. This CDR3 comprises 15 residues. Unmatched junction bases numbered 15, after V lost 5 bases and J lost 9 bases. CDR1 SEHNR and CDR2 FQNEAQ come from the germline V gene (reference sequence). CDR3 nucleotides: TGTGCCAGCAGCCCTACCGAGGGGACAGGAACTAGGCAGTACTTC. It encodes CASSPTEGTGTRQYF.

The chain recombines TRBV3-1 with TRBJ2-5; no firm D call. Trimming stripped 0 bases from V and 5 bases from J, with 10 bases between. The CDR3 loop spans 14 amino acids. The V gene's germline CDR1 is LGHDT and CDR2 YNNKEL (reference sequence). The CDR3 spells CASSQEGGDETQYF. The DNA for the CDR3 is TGTGCCAGCAGCCAAGAAGGCGGAGACGAGACCCAGTACTTC.

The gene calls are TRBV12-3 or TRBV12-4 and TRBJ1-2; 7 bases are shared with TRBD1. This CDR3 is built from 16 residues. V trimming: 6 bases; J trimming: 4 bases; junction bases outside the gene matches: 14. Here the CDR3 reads CASRPTGAGLGYGYTF. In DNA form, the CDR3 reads TGTGCCAGCAGGCCTACAGGGGCCGGGCTAGGCTATGGCTACACCTTC.

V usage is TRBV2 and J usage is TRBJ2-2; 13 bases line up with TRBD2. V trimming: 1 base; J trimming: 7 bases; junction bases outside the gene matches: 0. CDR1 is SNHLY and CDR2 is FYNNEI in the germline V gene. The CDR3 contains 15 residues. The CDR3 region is CASSEGTSGSGELFF. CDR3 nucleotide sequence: TGTGCCAGCAGTGAAGGGACTAGCGGGAGCGGGGAGCTGTTTTTT.

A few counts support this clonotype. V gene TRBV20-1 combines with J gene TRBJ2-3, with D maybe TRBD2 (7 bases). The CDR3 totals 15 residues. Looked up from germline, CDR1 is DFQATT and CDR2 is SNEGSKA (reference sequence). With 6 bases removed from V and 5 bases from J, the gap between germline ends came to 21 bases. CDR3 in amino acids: CSAVAGASPLDTQYF. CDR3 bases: TGCAGTGCAGTGGCGGGGGCTTCACCATTAGATACGCAGTATTTT.

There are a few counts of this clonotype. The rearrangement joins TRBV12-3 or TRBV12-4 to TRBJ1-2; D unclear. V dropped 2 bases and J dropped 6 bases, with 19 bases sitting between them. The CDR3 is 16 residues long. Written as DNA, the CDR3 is TGTGCCAGCAGTTTACGGACCGGTCCCTCGACGCATGGCTACACCTTC. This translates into CASSLRTGPSTHGYTF.

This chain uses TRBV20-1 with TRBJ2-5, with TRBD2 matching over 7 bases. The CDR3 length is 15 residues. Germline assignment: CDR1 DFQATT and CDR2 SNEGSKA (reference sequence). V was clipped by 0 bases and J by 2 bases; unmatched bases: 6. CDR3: CSARDLGGGQETQYF. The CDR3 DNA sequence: TGCAGTGCTAGAGATCTGGGGGGGGGTCAAGAGACCCAGTACTTC.

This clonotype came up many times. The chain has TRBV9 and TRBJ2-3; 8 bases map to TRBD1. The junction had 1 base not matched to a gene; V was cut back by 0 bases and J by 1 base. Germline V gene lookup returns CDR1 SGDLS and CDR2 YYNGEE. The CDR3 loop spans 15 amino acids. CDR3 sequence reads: CASSVVQGGTDTQYF. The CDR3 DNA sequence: TGTGCCAGCAGCGTAGTACAGGGGGGCACAGATACGCAGTATTTT.

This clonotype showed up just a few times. The CDR3: CASSPVAYEQYF. The CDR3 DNA reads TGTGCCAGCAGTCCAGTAGCTTACGAGCAGTACTTC. V is TRBV12-3 or TRBV12-4 and J is TRBJ2-7; no definite D call. This CDR3 has 12 residues. V dropped 5 bases and J dropped 4 bases, with 9 bases sitting between them.

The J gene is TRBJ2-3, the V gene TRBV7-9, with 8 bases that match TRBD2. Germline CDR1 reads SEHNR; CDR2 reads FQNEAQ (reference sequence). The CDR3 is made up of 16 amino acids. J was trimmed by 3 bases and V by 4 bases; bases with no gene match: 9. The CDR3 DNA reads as TGTGCCAGCAGCTCAGCAACTAGCGGACTAACAGATACGCAGTATTTT. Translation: CASSSATSGLTDTQYF.

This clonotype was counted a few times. CDR3 nucleotide sequence: TGCAGCGTGGTATGGGCCTACAATGAGCAGTTCTTC. It translates to CSVVWAYNEQFF. The chain links TRBV29-1 to TRBJ2-1; D is undetermined. Trimming removed 6 bases at V and 2 bases at J, with 8 bases between. The length of the CDR3 is 12 residues. Germline-derived CDR1 and CDR2 are SQVTM and ANQGSEA.

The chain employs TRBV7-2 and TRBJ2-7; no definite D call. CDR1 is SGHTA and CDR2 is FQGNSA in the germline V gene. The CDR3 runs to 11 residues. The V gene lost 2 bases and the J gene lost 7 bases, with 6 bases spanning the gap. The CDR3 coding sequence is TGTGCCAGCAGCTTAATGAAAGAGCAGTACTTC. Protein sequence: CASSLMKEQYF.

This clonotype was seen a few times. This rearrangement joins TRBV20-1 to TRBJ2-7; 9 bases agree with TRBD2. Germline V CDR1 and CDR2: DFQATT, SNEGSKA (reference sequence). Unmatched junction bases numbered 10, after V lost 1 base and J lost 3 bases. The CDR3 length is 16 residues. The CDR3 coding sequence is TGCAGTGCTAGAGTGGCCAGCGGGAGGTTCGTCTACGAGCAGTACTTC. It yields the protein CSARVASGRFVYEQYF.

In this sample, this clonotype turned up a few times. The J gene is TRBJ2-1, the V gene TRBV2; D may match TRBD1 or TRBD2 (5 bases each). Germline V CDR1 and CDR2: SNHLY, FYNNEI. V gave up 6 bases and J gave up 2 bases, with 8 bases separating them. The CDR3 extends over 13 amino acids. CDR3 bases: TGTGCCAGCAGGGGGGATACCTACAATGAGCAGTTCTTC. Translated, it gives CASRGDTYNEQFF.

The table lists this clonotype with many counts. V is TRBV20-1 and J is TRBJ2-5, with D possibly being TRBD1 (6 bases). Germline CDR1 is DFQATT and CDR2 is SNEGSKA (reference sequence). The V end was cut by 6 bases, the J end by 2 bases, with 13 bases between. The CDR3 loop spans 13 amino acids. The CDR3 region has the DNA TGCAGTGCCCCTCTTAGGGGGCAAGAGACCCAGTACTTC. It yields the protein CSAPLRGQETQYF.

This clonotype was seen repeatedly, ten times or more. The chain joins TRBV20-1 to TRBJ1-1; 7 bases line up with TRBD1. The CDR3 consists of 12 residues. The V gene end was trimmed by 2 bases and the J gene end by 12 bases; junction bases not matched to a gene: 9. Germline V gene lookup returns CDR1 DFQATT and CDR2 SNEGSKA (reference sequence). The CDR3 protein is CSARLGTAFSFF. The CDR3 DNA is TGCAGTGCTAGACTTGGGACAGCCTTTTCTTTCTTT.

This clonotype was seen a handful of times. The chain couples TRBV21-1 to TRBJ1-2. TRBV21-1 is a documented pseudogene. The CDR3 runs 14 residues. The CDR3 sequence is CASSTRTRGYGYTF. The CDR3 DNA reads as TGTGCCAGCAGCACACGGACACGCGGGTATGGCTACACCTTC.

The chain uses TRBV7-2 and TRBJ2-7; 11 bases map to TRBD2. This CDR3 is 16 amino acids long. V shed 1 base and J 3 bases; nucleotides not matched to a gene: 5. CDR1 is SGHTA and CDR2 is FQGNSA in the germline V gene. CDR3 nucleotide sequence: TGTGCCAGCAGCTTAGGCCCGGGACTAGCGGACTACGAGCAGTACTTC. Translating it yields CASSLGPGLADYEQYF. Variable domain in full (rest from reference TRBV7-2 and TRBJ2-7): GAGVSQSPSNKVTEKGKDVELRCDPISGHTALYWYRQSLGQGLEFLIYFQGNSAPDKSGLPSDRFSAERTGGSVSTLTIQRTQQEDSAVYLCASSLGPGLADYEQYFGPGTRLTVT.

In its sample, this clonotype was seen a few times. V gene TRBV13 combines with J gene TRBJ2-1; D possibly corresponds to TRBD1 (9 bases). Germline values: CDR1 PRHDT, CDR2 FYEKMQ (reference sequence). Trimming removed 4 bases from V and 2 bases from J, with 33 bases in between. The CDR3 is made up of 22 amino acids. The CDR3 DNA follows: TGTGCCAGCAGCTGGGACTCCCGGGACAGGGTGTGGCGGGGGGCTACCTACAATGAGCAGTTCTTC. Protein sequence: CASSWDSRDRVWRGATYNEQFF.